Following are 27 T cell receptor beta chains from one sample sequenced in a study of T-cell reconstitution after alpha-beta-depleted transplantation in children. The TCRbeta library was prepared with unique molecular identifiers. TCRdb re-called the PCR reads with MiXCR, one entry per CDR3 protein. The table records around 700,000 distinct CDR3 sequences, roughly 14% of them present only once. The sample was PBMCs, taken before TCRalphabeta/CD19-depleted stem cell transplant. The receptors originated from a girl under 10 years old with congenital amegakaryocytic thrombocytopenia, due to receive a stem cell transplant.

As concerns this clonotype: The germline gene is not matched at one end of the junction; a read error may be the cause. V is TRBV20-1 and J is TRBJ2-1, with 9 bases lining up with TRBD2. From germline, CDR1 is DFQATT and CDR2 SNEGSKA (reference sequence). The CDR3 is made up of 15 amino acids. CDR3 protein: CSALASSGTRNERFF. As DNA, the CDR3 is TGCAGTGCTCTGGCCTCTAGCGGGACCAGAAATGAGCGGTTCTTC.

This clonotype was observed a handful of times. One end of the junction does not line up with germline, which may come from a read error. The chain combines TRBV28 with TRBJ2-7, with D possibly being TRBD2 (7 bases). The CDR3 is 14 amino acids. In germline, CDR1 is MDHEN, CDR2 SYDVKM. This chain's CDR3 is CASSLGGGPYDQYF. For the CDR3, the DNA is TGTGCCAGCAGCCTCGGCGGGGGCCCCTACGACCAGTACTTC.

Only a few counts were recorded for this clonotype. V and J are TRBV7-9 and TRBJ2-3; D is perhaps TRBD2 (5 bases). Germline-derived CDR1 and CDR2 are SEHNR and FQNEAQ (reference sequence). V dropped 5 bases and J dropped 3 bases, with 18 bases sitting between them. The CDR3 extends over 16 amino acids. The CDR3 is CASSPTPGLGTDTQYF. CDR3 DNA: TGTGCCAGCAGCCCCACTCCGGGGTTGGGGACAGATACGCAGTATTTT.

The rearrangement uses TRBV9 and TRBJ2-1; D may correspond to TRBD1 or TRBD2 (5 bases each). This CDR3 is 14 amino acids long. Per the germline V gene, CDR1 is SGDLS and CDR2 is YYNGEE. Trimming took off 3 bases at V and 8 bases at J, with 15 bases between the two ends. CDR3 coding DNA: TGTGCCAGCAGCGATACCCGGGGACGAGATGAGCAGTTCTTC. It translates to CASSDTRGRDEQFF.

This chain uses TRBV15 with TRBJ2-5, with a tentative D call TRBD1 (5 bases). CDR3 size: 16 residues. Trimming took off 5 bases at V and 1 base at J, with 17 bases between the two ends. Germline V gene sequence: CDR1 LNHNV, CDR2 YYDKDF (reference sequence). The CDR3 DNA is TGTGCCACCAGCGCAGGGTACAGTAACTCCCAAGAGACCCAGTACTTC. Translating gives CATSAGYSNSQETQYF.

V gene TRBV4-1 combines with J gene TRBJ2-1; D is uncertain. Germline V gene lookup returns CDR1 MGHRA and CDR2 YSYEKL. The CDR3 is 13 amino acids. The V end lost 0 bases, the J end lost 9 bases, and 9 bases lay between the germline ends. DNA of the CDR3: TGCGCCAGCAGCCAAGATCCCACCGGTGAGCAGTTCTTC. Its protein product is CASSQDPTGEQFF.

This clonotype has at least ten counts. V usage is TRBV10-3 and J usage is TRBJ2-3; TRBD2 matches 7 bases. CDR1 is ENHRY and CDR2 is SYGVKD in the germline V gene. The CDR3 length is 15 residues. V lost 6 bases and J lost 3; bases outside the gene matches: 9. CDR3 residues: CAIRDPLAHTDTQYF. Here the CDR3 DNA reads TGTGCCATCAGGGACCCACTAGCGCATACAGATACGCAGTATTTT.

This clonotype was counted between two and nine times. CDR3 residues: CATSRVPFRDHTDTQYF. DNA of the CDR3: TGTGCCACCAGCAGAGTGCCCTTCCGGGACCACACAGATACGCAGTATTTT. The chain has TRBV15 and TRBJ2-3, with D perhaps assigned TRBD1 or TRBD2 (5 bases each). Looked up from germline, CDR1 is LNHNV and CDR2 is YYDKDF (reference sequence). The germline V and J ends were trimmed by 1 base and 2 bases, with 16 bases remaining between them. This CDR3 spans 17 amino acids.

This clonotype was found many times. This sequence joins TRBV21-1 and TRBJ2-7; the table names TRBD1, a call not compared with the DNA. TRBV21-1 is marked as a pseudogene. This CDR3 is built from 15 residues. The CDR3 sequence is CASSKVSDRVYEQYF. The CDR3 DNA is TGTGCCAGCAGCAAAGTGAGCGACAGGGTGTACGAGCAGTACTTC.

This clonotype has just a few counts. The J gene is TRBJ1-5, the V gene TRBV7-2; 9 bases agree with TRBD1. The junction had 4 bases not matched to a gene; V was cut back by 3 bases and J by 7 bases. The length of the CDR3 is 14 residues. Per the germline V gene, CDR1 is SGHTA and CDR2 is FQGNSA. The CDR3 here is CASSFGDRVQPQHF. CDR3 DNA sequence: TGTGCCAGCAGCTTTGGGGACAGGGTGCAGCCCCAGCATTTT.

This clonotype was seen a few times. The chain combines TRBV7-2 with TRBJ2-1; 7 positions agree with TRBD2. This CDR3 spans 15 amino acids. The ends lost 7 bases at V and 6 bases at J; junction bases unmatched: 12. Germline CDR1 is SGHTA and CDR2 is FQGNSA. Here the CDR3 reads CASNFRDYPANEQFF. The CDR3 DNA reads as TGTGCCAGCAACTTCCGGGACTACCCAGCCAATGAGCAGTTCTTC.

This clonotype was found a few times. The gene calls are TRBV5-8 and TRBJ1-3, with D uncertain. There are 16 residues in the CDR3. Looked up from germline, CDR1 is SGHTS and CDR2 is YDEGEE. Trimming removed 4 bases from V and 0 bases from J, with 14 bases in between. The CDR3 nucleotides are TGTGCCAGCAGCCGAATCCAGGACTTCTCTGGAAACACCATATATTTT. Translated, it gives CASSRIQDFSGNTIYF.

This clonotype showed up many times. The J gene is TRBJ1-1, the V gene TRBV5-1; unclear D gene. CDR3 length equals 15 residues. Trimming took off 2 bases at V and 0 bases at J, with 11 bases between the two ends. Germline V gives CDR1 SGHRS, CDR2 YFSETQ. DNA for the CDR3: TGCGCCAGCAGCTTAGAGAGCGCACTGAACACTGAAGCTTTCTTT. Amino acid sequence: CASSLESALNTEAFF.

This clonotype was detected many times. This chain links TRBV20-1 with TRBJ1-1, with D perhaps TRBD1 (6 bases). Trimming took off 6 bases at V and 3 bases at J, with 26 bases between the two ends. The length of the CDR3 is 17 residues. Germline V CDR1 and CDR2: DFQATT, SNEGSKA (reference sequence). CDR3 nucleotide sequence: TGCAGTGCGCCCGACCTTGAGACAGGCCCTTGGGACACTGAAGCTTTCTTT. Its translation is CSAPDLETGPWDTEAFF.

This clonotype appeared many times. The V call is TRBV7-2, the J call TRBJ1-2, with D maybe TRBD1 (5 bases). The germline V gene encodes CDR1 SGHTA and CDR2 FQGNSA. The CDR3 runs 12 residues. V lost 5 bases, J lost 7 bases, and 11 bases lay in between. CDR3 in amino acids: CASSRVGVGYTF. CDR3 nucleotides: TGTGCCAGCAGCAGGGTGGGGGTTGGCTACACCTTC.

There are a few counts of this clonotype. CDR3 region: CASTATGPNQETQYF. CDR3 bases: TGTGCCAGCACTGCGACAGGGCCTAACCAAGAGACCCAGTACTTC. The rearrangement uses TRBV12-3 or TRBV12-4 and TRBJ2-5, with TRBD1 identical over 7 bases. The CDR3 loop spans 15 amino acids. V lost 7 bases and J lost 0; bases outside the gene matches: 8.

The table lists this clonotype with many counts. The chain uses TRBV5-1 and TRBJ2-5; 7 nucleotides align to TRBD2. CDR1 and CDR2 (germline): SGHRS, YFSETQ. J gave up 4 bases and V 6 bases, and 15 bases lay outside the gene matches. The CDR3 spans 16 residues. Here the CDR3 reads CASTHFGTTKAETQYF. The CDR3, as DNA: TGCGCCAGCACCCACTTCGGGACTACAAAGGCAGAGACCCAGTACTTC.

This clonotype was detected ten times or more. The CDR3 bases are TGTGCCAGCAGCCGGGGATCCGCTTACAATGAGCAGTTCTTC. Translated, it gives CASSRGSAYNEQFF. The rearrangement uses TRBV7-8 and TRBJ2-1; D is possibly TRBD2 (5 bases). The CDR3 runs to 14 residues. V was shortened by 5 bases and J by 4 bases, with 12 bases between the two germline ends. Per germline, CDR1 SGHVS and CDR2 FQNEAQ.

This clonotype has a count of ten or more. V is TRBV7-2 and J is TRBJ2-6, with D uncertain. The V gene lost 4 bases and the J gene lost 0 bases, with 7 bases spanning the gap. CDR1 SGHTA and CDR2 FQGNSA come from the germline V gene. The CDR3 extends over 15 amino acids. The CDR3 DNA follows: TGTGCCAGCAGCTCTGTCTACTCTGGGGCCAACGTCCTGACTTTC. Protein: CASSSVYSGANVLTF.

This clonotype was counted at least ten times. The chain carries TRBV7-8 and TRBJ1-1; TRBD1 aligns across 8 bases. The J segment lost 7 bases and the V segment lost 2 bases, leaving 9 bases of the junction unmatched. This CDR3 has 15 residues. CDR1 and CDR2 (germline): SGHVS, FQNEAQ. This chain's CDR3 is CASSLIGQGFIEAFF. The CDR3 nucleotides are TGTGCCAGCAGCTTAATAGGACAGGGTTTTATTGAAGCTTTCTTT. Full variable domain (rest looked up from reference TRBV7-8 and TRBJ1-1): GAGVSQSPRYKVAKRGQDVALRCDPISGHVSLFWYQQALGQGPEFLTYFQNEAQLDKSGLPSDRFFAERPEGSVSTLKIQRTQQEDSAVYLCASSLIGQGFIEAFFGQGTRLTVV.

There are many counts of this clonotype. V gene TRBV28 combines with J gene TRBJ2-2; 9 nucleotides match TRBD2. This CDR3 has 14 residues. Trimming removed 6 bases from V and 4 bases from J; junction bases left unmatched: 3. Germline V gene lookup returns CDR1 MDHEN and CDR2 SYDVKM. CDR3 in DNA: TGTGCCAGCAGACTTAGCGGGGGCACCGGGGAGCTGTTTTTT. Encoded protein: CASRLSGGTGELFF.

The chain is built from TRBV7-3 and TRBJ1-6; D is possibly TRBD1 (6 bases). The V end was cut by 5 bases, the J end by 9 bases, with 17 bases between. The CDR3 is made up of 15 amino acids. The germline V gene has CDR1 SGHTA and CDR2 FQGTGA. DNA of the CDR3: TGTGCCAGCAGCCCACAACCGGGGGCTGGTTCACCCCTCCACTTT. Protein sequence: CASSPQPGAGSPLHF.

In its sample, this clonotype was seen a few times. The chain employs TRBV5-1 and TRBJ2-5; no clear D gene. Germline V lookup: CDR1 SGHRS, CDR2 YFSETQ. The germline V and J ends were trimmed by 6 bases and 4 bases, with 10 bases remaining between them. The CDR3 length is 12 residues. The CDR3 DNA follows: TGCGCCAGCACCTCAGACGGAGAGACCCAGTACTTC. It specifies CASTSDGETQYF.

In this sample, this clonotype turned up many times. The V and J genes are TRBV20-1 and TRBJ2-1; 7 nucleotides match TRBD2. Germline V CDR1 and CDR2: DFQATT, SNEGSKA (reference sequence). V was pared by 1 base and J by 2 bases, with 8 bases of the junction left unmatched. The CDR3 is made up of 16 amino acids. The CDR3 DNA follows: TGCAGTGCTAGAGGAAGACTAGCTGCGACCTACAATGAGCAGTTCTTC. Residues: CSARGRLAATYNEQFF.

Details on this clonotype: A single base separates this from a much larger clone, so it may be a read error. V and J are TRBV29-1 and TRBJ1-1, with D uncertain. Germline V CDR1 and CDR2: SQVTM, ANQGSEA. The ends were cut back, 8 bases at V and 1 base at J, with 11 bases in the middle. CDR3 length: 12 amino acids. The CDR3 nucleotides are TGCAGCATCGCAACGACGAACACTGAAGCTTTCTTT. Translating gives CSIATTNTEAFF.

This clonotype was seen many times. The J gene is TRBJ2-6, the V gene TRBV7-9; D is perhaps TRBD1 (5 bases). Germline V lookup: CDR1 SEHNR, CDR2 FQNEAQ (reference sequence). The CDR3 runs 16 residues. V was shortened by 1 base and J by 2 bases, with 9 bases between the two germline ends. The CDR3 DNA reads TGTGCCAGCAGCTTAGGCAGGGTTCCTGGGGCCAACGTCCTGACTTTC. It codes for CASSLGRVPGANVLTF.

The table lists this clonotype with a few counts. The gene calls are TRBV2 and TRBJ2-5, with 7 bases that match TRBD1. In germline, CDR1 is SNHLY, CDR2 FYNNEI. The CDR3 runs to 14 residues. The V segment lost 11 bases and the J segment 2 bases; nucleotides outside the gene matches: 11. The CDR3 reads CAFPTGAPQETQYF. The CDR3 DNA is TGTGCCTTCCCTACAGGGGCCCCTCAAGAGACCCAGTACTTC.